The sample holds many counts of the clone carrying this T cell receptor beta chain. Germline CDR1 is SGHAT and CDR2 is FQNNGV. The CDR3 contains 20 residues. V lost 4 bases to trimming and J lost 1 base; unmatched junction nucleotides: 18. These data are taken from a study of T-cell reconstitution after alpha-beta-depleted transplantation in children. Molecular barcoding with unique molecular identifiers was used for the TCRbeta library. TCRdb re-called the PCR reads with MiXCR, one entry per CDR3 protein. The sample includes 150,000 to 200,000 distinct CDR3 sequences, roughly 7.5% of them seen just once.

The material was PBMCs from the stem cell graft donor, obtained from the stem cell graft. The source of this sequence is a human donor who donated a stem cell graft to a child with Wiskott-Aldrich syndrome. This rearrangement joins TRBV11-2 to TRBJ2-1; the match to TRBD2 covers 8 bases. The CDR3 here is CASSSPPRLAGAGSYNEQFF. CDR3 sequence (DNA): TGTGCCAGCAGCTCCCCCCCGCGGCTAGCGGGCGCGGGATCCTACAATGAGCAGTTCTTC.